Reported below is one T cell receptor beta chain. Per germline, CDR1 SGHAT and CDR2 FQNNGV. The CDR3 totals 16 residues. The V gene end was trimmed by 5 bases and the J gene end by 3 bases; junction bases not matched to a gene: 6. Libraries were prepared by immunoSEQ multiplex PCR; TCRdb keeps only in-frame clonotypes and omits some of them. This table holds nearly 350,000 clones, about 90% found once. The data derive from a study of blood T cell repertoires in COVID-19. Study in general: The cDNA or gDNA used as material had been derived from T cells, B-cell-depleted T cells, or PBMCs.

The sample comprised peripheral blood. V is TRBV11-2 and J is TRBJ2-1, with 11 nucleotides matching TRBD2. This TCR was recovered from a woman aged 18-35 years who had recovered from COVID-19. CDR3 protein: CASSQRLAGIYNEQFF. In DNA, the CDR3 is TGTGCCAGCAGCCAACGACTAGCGGGGATCTACAATGAGCAGTTCTTC.